The entry below describes one TCR beta chain. This entry comes from a study of CD8 T cells in Susac syndrome. Germline assignment: CDR1 MGHRA and CDR2 YSYEKL. Trimming at V came to 2 bases and at J to 3 bases, leaving 5 bases not matched to a gene. The CDR3 spans 16 residues. Reverse transcription of about 0.45 to 1 ug RNA was carried out with random hexamers. TCR beta CDR3 was amplified by immunoSEQ covering 54 Vbeta and 13 Jbeta. TCRdb reprocessed the immunoSEQ multiplex PCR reads with MiXCR, giving one entry per CDR3 protein. The sample lists about 130,000 distinct CDR3 sequences, around 95% occurring once.

The receptor was derived from a human donor with Susac syndrome. Material for sequencing was CD8+ T cells from PBMCs. The genes are TRBV4-1 and TRBJ2-7; the match to TRBD2 covers 12 bases. The CDR3 loop is CASSQPGLAGLYEQYF. In DNA, the CDR3 is TGCGCCAGCAGCCAACCAGGACTAGCGGGACTCTACGAGCAGTACTTC.